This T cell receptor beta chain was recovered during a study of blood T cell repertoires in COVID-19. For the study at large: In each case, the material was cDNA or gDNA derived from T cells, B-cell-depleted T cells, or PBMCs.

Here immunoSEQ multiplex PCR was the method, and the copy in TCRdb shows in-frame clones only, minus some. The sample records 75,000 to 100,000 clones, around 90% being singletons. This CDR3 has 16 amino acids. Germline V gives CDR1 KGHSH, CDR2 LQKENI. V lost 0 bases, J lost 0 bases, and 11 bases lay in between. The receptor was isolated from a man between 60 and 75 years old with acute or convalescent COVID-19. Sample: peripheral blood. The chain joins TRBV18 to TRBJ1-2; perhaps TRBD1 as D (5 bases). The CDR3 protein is CASSPPRQLANYGYTF. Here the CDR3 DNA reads TGTGCCAGCTCACCACCGAGACAGCTAGCTAACTATGGCTACACCTTC.